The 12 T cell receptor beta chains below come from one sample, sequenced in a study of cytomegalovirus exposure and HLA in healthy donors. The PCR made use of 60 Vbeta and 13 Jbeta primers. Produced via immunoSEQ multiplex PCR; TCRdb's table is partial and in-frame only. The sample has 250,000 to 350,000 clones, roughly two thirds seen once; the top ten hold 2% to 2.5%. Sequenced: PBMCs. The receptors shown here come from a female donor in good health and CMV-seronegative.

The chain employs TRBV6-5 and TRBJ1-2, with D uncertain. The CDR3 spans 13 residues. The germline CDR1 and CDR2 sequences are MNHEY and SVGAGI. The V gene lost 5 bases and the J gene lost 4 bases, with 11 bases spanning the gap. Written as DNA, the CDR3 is TGTGCCAGCAGTCAACAGACATCCTATGGCTACACCTTC. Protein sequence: CASSQQTSYGYTF.

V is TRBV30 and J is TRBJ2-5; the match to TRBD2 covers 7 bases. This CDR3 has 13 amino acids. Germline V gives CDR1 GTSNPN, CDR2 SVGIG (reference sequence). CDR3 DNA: TGTGCGGGGGGACTATCCTCACGAGAGACCCAGTACTTC. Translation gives CAGGLSSRETQYF.

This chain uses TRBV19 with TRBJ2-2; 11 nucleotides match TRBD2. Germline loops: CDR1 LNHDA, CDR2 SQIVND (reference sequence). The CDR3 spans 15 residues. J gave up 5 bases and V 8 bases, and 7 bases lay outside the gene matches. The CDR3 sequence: CASRLAGGGTGELFF. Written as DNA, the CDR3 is TGTGCCAGTCGCCTAGCGGGAGGTGGTACCGGGGAGCTGTTTTTT.

The DNA for the CDR3 is TGTGCCAGCAGCTTGGGGGGGATCTTCAATGAGCAGTTCTTC. This gives the protein CASSLGGIFNEQFF. The V and J genes are TRBV7-2 and TRBJ2-1; TRBD2 matches 7 bases. The CDR3 contains 14 residues. Germline values: CDR1 SGHTA, CDR2 FQGNSA. Trimming took 3 bases from V and 6 from J; bases not matched to a gene: 5.

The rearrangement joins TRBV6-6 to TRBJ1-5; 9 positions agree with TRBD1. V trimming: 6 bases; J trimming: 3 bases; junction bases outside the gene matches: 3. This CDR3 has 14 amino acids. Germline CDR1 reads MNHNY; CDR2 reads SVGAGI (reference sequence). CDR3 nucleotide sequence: TGTGCCAGCAGGTGGGACAGGGCCAATCAGCCCCAGCATTTT. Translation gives CASRWDRANQPQHF.

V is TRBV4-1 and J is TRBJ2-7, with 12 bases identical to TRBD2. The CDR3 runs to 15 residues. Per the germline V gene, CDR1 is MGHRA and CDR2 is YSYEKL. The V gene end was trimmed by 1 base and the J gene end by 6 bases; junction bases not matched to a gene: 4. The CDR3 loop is CASSQGLAGETEQYF. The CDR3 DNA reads TGCGCCAGCAGCCAAGGACTAGCGGGAGAAACCGAGCAGTACTTC.

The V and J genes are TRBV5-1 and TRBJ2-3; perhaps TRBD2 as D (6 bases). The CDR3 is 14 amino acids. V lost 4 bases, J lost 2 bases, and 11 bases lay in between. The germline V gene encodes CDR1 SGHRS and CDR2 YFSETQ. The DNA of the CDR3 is TGCGCCAGCAGCGTGGGACTTGACACAGATACGCAGTATTTT. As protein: CASSVGLDTDTQYF.

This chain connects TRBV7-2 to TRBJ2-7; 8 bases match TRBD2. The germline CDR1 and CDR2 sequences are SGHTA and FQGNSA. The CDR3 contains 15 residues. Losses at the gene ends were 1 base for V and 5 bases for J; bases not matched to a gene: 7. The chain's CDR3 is CASSLEGSGIHEQYF. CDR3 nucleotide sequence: TGTGCCAGCAGCTTAGAGGGTAGCGGGATCCACGAGCAGTACTTC.

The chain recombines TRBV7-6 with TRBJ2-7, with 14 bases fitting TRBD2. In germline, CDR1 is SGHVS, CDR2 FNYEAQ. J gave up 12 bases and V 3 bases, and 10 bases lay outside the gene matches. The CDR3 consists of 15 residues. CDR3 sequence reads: CASSFSRLAGGRLYF. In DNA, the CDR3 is TGTGCCAGCAGCTTTAGTCGACTAGCGGGAGGGCGGTTGTACTTC.

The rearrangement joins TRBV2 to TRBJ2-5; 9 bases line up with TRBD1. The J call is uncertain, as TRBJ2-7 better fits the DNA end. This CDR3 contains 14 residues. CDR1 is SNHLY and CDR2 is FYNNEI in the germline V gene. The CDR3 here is CASSQGQGSYEQYF. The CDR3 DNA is TGTGCCAGCAGCCAGGGACAGGGCTCCTACGAGCAGTACTTC.

The chain's CDR3 is CASSLAHKETQYF. The CDR3 DNA is TGTGCCAGCAGTTTGGCACATAAAGAGACCCAGTACTTC. V gene TRBV28 combines with J gene TRBJ2-5; no clear D. Germline V gene data show CDR1 as MDHEN and CDR2 as SYDVKM. CDR3 length: 13 residues. Trimming took off 3 bases at V and 3 bases at J, with 8 bases between the two ends.

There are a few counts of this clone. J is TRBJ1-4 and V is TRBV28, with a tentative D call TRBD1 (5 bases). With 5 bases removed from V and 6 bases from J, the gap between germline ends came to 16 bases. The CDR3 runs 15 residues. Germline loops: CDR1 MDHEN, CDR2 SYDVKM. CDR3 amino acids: CASSLLGRGDEKLFF. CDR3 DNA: TGTGCCAGCAGTCTACTGGGGCGCGGAGATGAAAAACTGTTTTTT.